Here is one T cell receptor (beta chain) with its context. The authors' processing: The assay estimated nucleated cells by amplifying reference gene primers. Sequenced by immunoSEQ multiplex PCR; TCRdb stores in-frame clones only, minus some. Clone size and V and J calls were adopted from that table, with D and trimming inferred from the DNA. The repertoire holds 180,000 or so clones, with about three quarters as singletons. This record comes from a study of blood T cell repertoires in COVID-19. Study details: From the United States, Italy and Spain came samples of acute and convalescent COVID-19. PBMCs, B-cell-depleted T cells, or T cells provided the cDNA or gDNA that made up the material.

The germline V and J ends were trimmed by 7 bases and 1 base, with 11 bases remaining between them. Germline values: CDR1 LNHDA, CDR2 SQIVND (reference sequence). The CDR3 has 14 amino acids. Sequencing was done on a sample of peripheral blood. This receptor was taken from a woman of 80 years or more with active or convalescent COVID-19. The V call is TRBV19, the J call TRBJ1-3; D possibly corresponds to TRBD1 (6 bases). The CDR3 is CASTKDRSGNTIYF. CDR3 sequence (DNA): TGTGCCAGTACCAAGGACAGATCTGGAAACACCATATATTTT.